This T cell receptor beta chain is from a study of blood T cell repertoires in COVID-19. The CDR3 runs to 17 residues. Trimming took 4 bases from V and 5 from J, leaving 24 bases between them. Germline V gives CDR1 LGHDT, CDR2 YNNKEL (reference sequence). Across 20 to 25 US areas, participants ranged in age from about 18 to 100 years. Clinical histories supplied by participants themselves formed the basis of cohort assignment. No more than 2 weeks before study entry, exposed participants had met a case of COVID-19. Produced via immunoSEQ multiplex PCR; TCRdb's table is partial and in-frame only. This repertoire shows about 180,000 clones, 70% to 80% found once; its top ten account for around 15%.

The chain recombines TRBV3-1 (or the pseudogene TRBV3-2) with TRBJ2-7; tentatively, D is TRBD2 (7 bases). This TCR derives from a man between 60 and 70 years old who had been exposed to COVID-19. Sequenced input: PBMCs or T cells enriched from blood (not recorded which). The CDR3 loop is CASSRSVAGAFANEQYF. The CDR3 DNA sequence: TGTGCCAGCAGCCGGAGTGTGGCGGGGGCGTTCGCCAACGAGCAGTACTTC.